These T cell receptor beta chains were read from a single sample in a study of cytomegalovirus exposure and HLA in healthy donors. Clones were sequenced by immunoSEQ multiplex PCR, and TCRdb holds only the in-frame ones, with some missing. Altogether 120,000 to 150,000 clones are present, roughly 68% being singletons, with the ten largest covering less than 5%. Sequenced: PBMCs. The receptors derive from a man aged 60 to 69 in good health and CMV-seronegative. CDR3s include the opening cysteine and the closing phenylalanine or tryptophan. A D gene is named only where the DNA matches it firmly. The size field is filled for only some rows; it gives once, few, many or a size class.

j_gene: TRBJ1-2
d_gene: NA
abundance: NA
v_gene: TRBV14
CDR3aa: CASSQNRNYGYTF
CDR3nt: TGTGCCAGCAGCCAAAACCGGAACTATGGCTACACCTTC

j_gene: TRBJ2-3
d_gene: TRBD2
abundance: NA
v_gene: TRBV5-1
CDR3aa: CASSLGLSGRSTDTQYF
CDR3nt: TGCGCCAGCAGCTTGGGACTCAGCGGGAGGAGCACAGATACGCAGTATTTT

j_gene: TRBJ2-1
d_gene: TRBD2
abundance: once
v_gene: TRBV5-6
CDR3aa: CASSVTSGGLFSEQFF
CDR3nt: TGTGCCAGCAGCGTGACTAGCGGGGGCCTCTTTAGTGAGCAGTTCTTC

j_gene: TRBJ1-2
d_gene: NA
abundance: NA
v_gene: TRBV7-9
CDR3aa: CASSTTVGYTF
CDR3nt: TGTGCCAGCAGCACGACAGTGGGCTACACCTTC

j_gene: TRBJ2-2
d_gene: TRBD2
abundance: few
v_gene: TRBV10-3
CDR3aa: CAISERGGRNTGELFF
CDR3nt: TGTGCCATCAGTGAGCGGGGCGGGAGGAACACCGGGGAGCTGTTTTTT

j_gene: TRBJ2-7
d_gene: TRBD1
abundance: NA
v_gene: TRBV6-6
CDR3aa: CASTSSTGQGNEQYF
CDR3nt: TGTGCCAGCACCTCAAGCACAGGACAGGGAAACGAGCAGTACTTC

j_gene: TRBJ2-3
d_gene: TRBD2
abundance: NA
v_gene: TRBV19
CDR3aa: CASSTGTSGRVDTQYF
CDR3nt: TGTGCCAGTAGTACGGGGACTAGCGGGAGAGTAGATACGCAGTATTTT

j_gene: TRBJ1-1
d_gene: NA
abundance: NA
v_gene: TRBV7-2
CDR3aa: CASSLLMAGTMNTEAFF
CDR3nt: TGTGCCAGCAGCTTGTTAATGGCAGGGACTATGAACACTGAAGCTTTCTTT

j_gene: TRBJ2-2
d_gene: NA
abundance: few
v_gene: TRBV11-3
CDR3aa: CASSLDREAGELFF
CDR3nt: TGTGCCAGCAGCTTAGACAGGGAAGCCGGGGAGCTGTTTTTT

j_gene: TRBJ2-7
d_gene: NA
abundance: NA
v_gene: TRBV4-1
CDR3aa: CASSQGASISYEQYF
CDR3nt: TGCGCCAGCAGCCAGGGGGCGTCTATCTCCTACGAGCAGTACTTC

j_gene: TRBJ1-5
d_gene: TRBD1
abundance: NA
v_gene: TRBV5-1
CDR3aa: CASSTSPGQSYQPQHF
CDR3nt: TGCGCCAGCAGCACTTCCCCGGGACAGAGTTATCAGCCCCAGCATTTT

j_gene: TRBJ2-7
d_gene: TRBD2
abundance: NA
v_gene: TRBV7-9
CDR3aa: CASSFRGRFNEQYF
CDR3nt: TGTGCCAGCAGCTTTCGCGGGAGGTTCAACGAGCAGTACTTC

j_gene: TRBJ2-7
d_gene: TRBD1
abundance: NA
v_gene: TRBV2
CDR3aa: CASQFTGQSYEQYF
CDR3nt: TGTGCCAGCCAGTTTACGGGACAGTCCTACGAGCAGTACTTC

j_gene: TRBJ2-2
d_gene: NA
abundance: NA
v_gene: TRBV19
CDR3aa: CASSIFGGTGELFF
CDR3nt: TGTGCCAGTAGTATATTTGGGGGGACCGGGGAGCTGTTTTTT

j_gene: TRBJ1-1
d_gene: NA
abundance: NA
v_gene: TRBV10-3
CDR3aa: CAISGRGTGTEAFF
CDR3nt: TGTGCCATCAGTGGTCGGGGGACTGGAACTGAAGCTTTCTTT

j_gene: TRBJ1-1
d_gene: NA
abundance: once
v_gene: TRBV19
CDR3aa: CASSIEGRLNTEAFF
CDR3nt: TGTGCCAGTAGTATAGAGGGGCGTTTGAACACTGAAGCTTTCTTT

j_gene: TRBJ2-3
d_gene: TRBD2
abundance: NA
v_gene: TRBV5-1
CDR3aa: CASRWTSWADTQYF
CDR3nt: TGCGCCAGCAGGTGGACTAGCTGGGCAGATACGCAGTATTTT

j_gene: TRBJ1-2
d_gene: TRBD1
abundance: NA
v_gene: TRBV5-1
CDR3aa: CASSLEGQAAGYGYTF
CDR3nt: TGCGCCAGCAGCTTGGAGGGACAGGCGGCTGGCTATGGCTACACCTTC

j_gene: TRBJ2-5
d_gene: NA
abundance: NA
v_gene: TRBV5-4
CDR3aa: CASSQTRTTGGETQYF
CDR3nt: TGTGCCAGCAGCCAGACAAGGACAACCGGAGGGGAGACCCAGTACTTC

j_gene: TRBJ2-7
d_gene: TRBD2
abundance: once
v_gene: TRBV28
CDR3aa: CASKDSGTSYEQYF
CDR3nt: TGTGCCAGCAAAGATAGCGGGACCTCCTACGAGCAGTACTTC

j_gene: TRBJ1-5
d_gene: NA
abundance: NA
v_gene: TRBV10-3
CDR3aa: CAISETDMKSNQPQHF
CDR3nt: TGTGCCATCAGTGAGACAGACATGAAGAGCAATCAGCCCCAGCATTTT

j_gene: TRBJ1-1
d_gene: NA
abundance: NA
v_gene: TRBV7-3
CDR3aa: CASSLVAGSTEAFF
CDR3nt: TGTGCCAGCAGCTTAGTGGCAGGAAGTACTGAAGCTTTCTTT

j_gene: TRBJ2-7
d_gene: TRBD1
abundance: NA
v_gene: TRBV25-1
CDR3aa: CASRDRGYTSEQYF
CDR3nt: TGTGCCAGCAGAGACAGGGGATATACCAGCGAGCAGTACTTC

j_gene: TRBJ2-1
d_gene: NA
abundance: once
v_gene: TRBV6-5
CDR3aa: CASSYFGVYNEQFF
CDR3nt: TGTGCCAGCAGTTACTTCGGGGTCTACAATGAGCAGTTCTTC

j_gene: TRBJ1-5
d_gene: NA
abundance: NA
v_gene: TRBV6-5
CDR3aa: CASSYSSQATNQPQHF
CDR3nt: TGTGCCAGCAGTTACTCCTCGCAGGCGACCAATCAGCCCCAGCATTTT

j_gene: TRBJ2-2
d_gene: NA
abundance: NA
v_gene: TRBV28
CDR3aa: CASSFAVGNTGELFF
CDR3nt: TGTGCCAGCAGTTTCGCGGTCGGGAACACCGGGGAGCTGTTTTTT

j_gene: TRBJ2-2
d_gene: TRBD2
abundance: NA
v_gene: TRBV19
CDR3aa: CASQTSGVNTGELFF
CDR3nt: TGTGCCAGCCAGACTAGCGGGGTAAACACCGGGGAGCTGTTTTTT

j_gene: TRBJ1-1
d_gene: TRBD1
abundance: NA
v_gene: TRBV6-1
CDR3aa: CASSVTGLVEAFF
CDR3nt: TGTGCCAGCAGTGTGACAGGGCTTGTTGAAGCTTTCTTT

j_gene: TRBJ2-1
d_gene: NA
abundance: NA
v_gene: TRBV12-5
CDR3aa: CASGLVRAGFPYNEQFF
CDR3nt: TGTGCTAGTGGTTTGGTAAGGGCAGGGTTTCCCTACAATGAGCAGTTCTTC

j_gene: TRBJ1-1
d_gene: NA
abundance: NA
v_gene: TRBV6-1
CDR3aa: CASSVGQGLLPEAFF
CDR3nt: TGTGCCAGCAGTGTAGGGCAGGGGCTTTTGCCTGAAGCTTTCTTT

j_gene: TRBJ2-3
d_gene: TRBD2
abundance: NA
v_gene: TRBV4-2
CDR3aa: CASSQDGVAGDGADTQYF
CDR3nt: TGTGCCAGCAGCCAAGATGGGGTAGCGGGAGATGGGGCAGATACGCAGTATTTT

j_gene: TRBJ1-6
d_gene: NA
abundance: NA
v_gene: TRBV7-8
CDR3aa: CASSSRRTAYNSPLHF
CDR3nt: TGTGCCAGCAGCTCCCGCCGGACAGCTTATAATTCACCCCTCCACTTT